Listed below are T cell receptor beta chains from one sample, sequenced in a study of T cells in Graves' hyperthyroidism and ophthalmopathy. In TCRdb, the multiplex PCR reads were re-called with MiXCR into one record per CDR3 protein. The table includes 350,000 to 450,000 distinct CDR3 sequences, about a sixth detected once. Sequenced input: blood. The receptors were gathered from a woman under 40 with Graves' hyperthyroidism that later progressed to Graves' ophthalmopathy. The CDR3 runs from the conserved cysteine through the conserved F or W. A D gene is named only where the DNA matches it firmly. Where a row states a size, it is once, few, many or the class of an expanded clone; other rows omit it.

clone_size: few; v_call: TRBV15; j_call: TRBJ2-2; d_call: -; cdr3_aa: CATSGRKTTVPGELFF; cdr3_nt: TGTGCCACCAGCGGGAGAAAAACAACCGTCCCCGGGGAGCTGTTTTTT
clone_size: many; v_call: TRBV27; j_call: TRBJ1-2; d_call: TRBD1; cdr3_aa: CASAAGGTRGYTF; cdr3_nt: TGTGCCAGCGCAGCAGGGGGTACTCGTGGCTACACCTTC
clone_size: many; v_call: TRBV30; j_call: TRBJ1-1; d_call: TRBD1; cdr3_aa: CAWGQGSNTEAFF; cdr3_nt: TGTGCCTGGGGACAGGGGTCGAACACTGAAGCTTTCTTT
clone_size: few; v_call: TRBV15; j_call: TRBJ2-7; d_call: TRBD1; cdr3_aa: CATSNRQGENYEQYF; cdr3_nt: TGTGCCACCAGCAACAGACAGGGAGAAAACTACGAGCAGTACTTC
clone_size: -; v_call: TRBV5-1; j_call: TRBJ1-4; d_call: -; cdr3_aa: CASSLDEGKQKLFF; cdr3_nt: TGCGCCAGCAGCTTGGACGAAGGAAAACAAAAACTGTTTTTT
clone_size: many; v_call: TRBV20-1; j_call: TRBJ2-7; d_call: -; cdr3_aa: CSARRTETYEQYF; cdr3_nt: TGCAGTGCTCGAAGGACAGAAACCTACGAGCAGTACTTC
clone_size: -; v_call: TRBV5-1; j_call: TRBJ2-5; d_call: -; cdr3_aa: CASSPQAGRKETQYF; cdr3_nt: TGCGCCAGCAGCCCCCAGGCGGGCAGAAAAGAGACCCAGTACTTC
clone_size: -; v_call: TRBV6-5; j_call: TRBJ2-3; d_call: TRBD2; cdr3_aa: CASSYSGTSGTDTQYF; cdr3_nt: TGTGCCAGCAGTTACTCTGGGACTAGCGGGACAGATACGCAGTATTTT
clone_size: few; v_call: TRBV9; j_call: TRBJ2-1; d_call: TRBD2; cdr3_aa: CASSASGISYNEQFF; cdr3_nt: TGTGCCAGCAGCGCTAGCGGGATCTCCTACAATGAGCAGTTCTTC
clone_size: -; v_call: TRBV7-9; j_call: TRBJ2-3; d_call: -; cdr3_aa: CASSLSGGTGGTDTQYF; cdr3_nt: TGTGCCAGCAGCTTAAGCGGGGGCACAGGGGGCACAGATACGCAGTATTTT
clone_size: -; v_call: TRBV27; j_call: TRBJ2-7; d_call: -; cdr3_aa: CASSSDDRGSYEQYF; cdr3_nt: TGTGCCAGCAGTTCCGACGACAGAGGTTCGTACGAGCAGTACTTC
clone_size: few; v_call: TRBV28; j_call: TRBJ2-7; d_call: -; cdr3_aa: CAEGGASGEQYF; cdr3_nt: TGTGCCGAGGGCGGGGCGTCGGGCGAGCAGTACTTC
clone_size: few; v_call: TRBV30; j_call: TRBJ2-1; d_call: TRBD1; cdr3_aa: CALKGQGYNEQFF; cdr3_nt: TGTGCTCTGAAGGGACAGGGGTACAATGAGCAGTTCTTC
clone_size: -; v_call: TRBV27; j_call: TRBJ2-3; d_call: TRBD2; cdr3_aa: CASSSGLAGGTDTQYF; cdr3_nt: TGTGCCAGCAGTTCCGGACTAGCGGGAGGCACAGATACGCAGTATTTT
clone_size: many; v_call: TRBV6-2/TRBV6-3; j_call: TRBJ2-1; d_call: TRBD1; cdr3_aa: CASSYGGQGKREQFF; cdr3_nt: TGTGCCAGCAGTTACGGGGGACAGGGTAAGCGGGAGCAGTTCTTC
clone_size: -; v_call: TRBV7-6; j_call: TRBJ2-2; d_call: -; cdr3_aa: CASSRYTTSFTGELCF; cdr3_nt: TGTGCCAGCAGCCGCTATACTACTAGTTTCACCGGGGAGCTGTGTTTT
clone_size: -; v_call: TRBV2; j_call: TRBJ1-2; d_call: -; cdr3_aa: CASSELGAFYGYTF; cdr3_nt: TGTGCCAGCAGTGAACTGGGGGCGTTCTATGGCTACACCTTC
clone_size: -; v_call: TRBV7-2; j_call: TRBJ2-1; d_call: TRBD2; cdr3_aa: CASSLTGGENNEQFF; cdr3_nt: TGTGCCAGCAGCTTGACGGGAGGGGAAAACAATGAGCAGTTCTTC
clone_size: many; v_call: TRBV2; j_call: TRBJ2-7; d_call: -; cdr3_aa: CASSGTVPYEQYF; cdr3_nt: TGTGCCAGCAGTGGAACAGTCCCCTACGAGCAGTACTTC